Following are 19 T cell receptor beta chains from one sample sequenced in a study of T cell repertoires in cytomegalovirus infection. One entry per CDR3 protein, called by TCRdb with MiXCR from the reads. The sample records roughly 500,000 distinct CDR3 sequences, roughly 34% being singletons. Their cognate antigens are unknown. The material was cultured PBMCs, obtained from culture after CMV antigen stimulation. The receptors derive from a human donor in good health (CMV status not recorded). Some clones in this sample may be carry-over from other donors' samples.

In DNA form, the CDR3 reads TGCGCCAGTTCGCCGGGACAGCTTCACTATGGCTACACCTTC. Translation: CASSPGQLHYGYTF. This chain links TRBV5-1 with TRBJ1-2, with 7 bases identical to TRBD1. Looked up from germline, CDR1 is SGHRS and CDR2 is YFSETQ. V gave up 8 bases and J gave up 3 bases; unmatched junction bases: 10. This CDR3 contains 14 residues.

This clonotype was seen ten or more times. The rearrangement joins TRBV7-2 to TRBJ2-3; 8 positions match TRBD2. The CDR3 sequence is 15 residues long. Per the germline V gene, CDR1 is SGHTA and CDR2 is FQGNSA. V lost 4 bases, J lost 2 bases, and 5 bases stayed unmatched. Written as DNA, the CDR3 is TGTGCCAGCAGCTACGCGGGGGGCCCCACAGATACGCAGTATTTT. This translates into CASSYAGGPTDTQYF.

This clonotype was detected many times. The chain has TRBV6-1 and TRBJ1-1, with 9 bases matching TRBD1. Germline loops: CDR1 MNHNS, CDR2 SASEGT. Trimming took 5 bases from V and 0 from J; bases not matched to a gene: 10. The CDR3 has 17 amino acids. In DNA, the CDR3 is TGTGCCAGCAGTCCGCTCACAGGGGGCGACATGAACACTGAAGCTTTCTTT. Residues: CASSPLTGGDMNTEAFF.

This clonotype was detected only a few times. CDR3 region: CASSQGQLTNVLTF. The CDR3 nucleotides are TGCGCCAGCAGCCAGGGACAGCTCACCAACGTCCTGACTTTC. The J gene is TRBJ2-6, the V gene TRBV4-3, with 7 bases lining up with TRBD1. Germline CDR1 and CDR2: LGHNA and YSLEER. CDR3 length: 14 residues. The V segment lost 3 bases and the J segment 8 bases; nucleotides outside the gene matches: 4.

This rearrangement joins TRBV19 to TRBJ2-1; D may be TRBD2 (6 bases). CDR3 size: 15 residues. Trimming took off 4 bases at V and 0 bases at J, with 10 bases between the two ends. In germline, CDR1 is LNHDA, CDR2 SQIVND (reference sequence). The CDR3 reads CASSNDGSSYNEQFF. The CDR3 DNA reads as TGTGCCAGTAGTAACGACGGGAGCTCCTACAATGAGCAGTTCTTC.

The V gene is TRBV10-3, the J gene TRBJ1-2; D might be TRBD1 (5 bases). The germline CDR1 and CDR2 sequences are ENHRY and SYGVKD. The length of the CDR3 is 15 residues. V dropped 4 bases and J dropped 8 bases, with 20 bases sitting between them. CDR3 sequence: CAISGLGGNRDGYTF. The CDR3 coding sequence is TGTGCCATCAGTGGCCTCGGGGGAAACCGGGACGGCTACACCTTC.

This clonotype was seen a few times. The chain employs TRBV7-6 and TRBJ1-6; D is undetermined. V lost 5 bases to trimming and J lost 6 bases, with 8 bases between them. This CDR3 contains 13 residues. CDR1 is SGHVS, CDR2 FNYEAQ, per germline. CDR3 sequence: CASSPGFNSPLHF. The DNA for the CDR3 is TGTGCCAGCAGCCCGGGGTTTAATTCACCCCTCCACTTT.

A few counts support this clonotype. The chain employs TRBV19 and TRBJ2-2; TRBD2 matches 13 bases. The CDR3 is 17 residues long. Germline-derived CDR1 and CDR2 are LNHDA and SQIVND (reference sequence). With V trimmed by 5 bases and J by 3 bases, 6 bases remained unmatched. The CDR3 region is CASSATSGRTYTGELFF. The CDR3 region has the DNA TGTGCCAGTAGTGCGACTAGCGGGAGGACGTACACCGGGGAGCTGTTTTTT.

This clonotype was counted between two and nine times. The chain combines TRBV12-5 with TRBJ2-1; the match to TRBD2 covers 9 bases. CDR3 length: 19 amino acids. Trimming cost V 2 bases and J 4 bases; bases outside gene matches: 15. Germline CDR1 LGHNT, CDR2 FRNRAP. CDR3 region: CASGLPPVASGKRYNEQFF. CDR3 in DNA: TGTGCTAGTGGTTTGCCACCAGTTGCTAGCGGGAAAAGGTACAATGAGCAGTTCTTC.

V is TRBV10-3 and J is TRBJ2-7; the match to TRBD2 covers 7 bases. The V segment lost 8 bases and the J segment 6 bases; nucleotides outside the gene matches: 7. Germline loops: CDR1 ENHRY, CDR2 SYGVKD. The CDR3 has 12 amino acids. Here the CDR3 DNA reads TGTGCCATCGACGCGGGAGAAGGCGAGCAGTACTTC. Translating it yields CAIDAGEGEQYF.

This clonotype was detected a few times. The chain carries TRBV11-3 and TRBJ2-2; no reliable D call. Trimming cost V 8 bases and J 7 bases, with 14 bases left between them. The CDR3 is made up of 13 amino acids. Germline loops: CDR1 SGHNT, CDR2 YENEEA. The DNA for the CDR3 is TGTGCCAGCGGACGAAGCTTCAGCGGGGAGCTGTTTTTT. The encoded protein is CASGRSFSGELFF.

Many counts were recorded for this clonotype. V usage is TRBV7-2 and J usage is TRBJ2-4; 7 positions match TRBD1. Germline CDR1 and CDR2: SGHTA and FQGNSA. V lost 1 base, J lost 5 bases, and 5 bases stayed unmatched. This CDR3 contains 15 residues. In nucleotides, the CDR3 is TGTGCCAGCAGCTTAGGGCAGGGGGTGCAAAACATTCAGTACTTC. Residues: CASSLGQGVQNIQYF.

V gene TRBV5-8 combines with J gene TRBJ2-3, with 16 positions matching TRBD2. Germline V gene sequence: CDR1 SGHTS, CDR2 YDEGEE. V shed 4 bases and J 5 bases; nucleotides not matched to a gene: 7. The CDR3 consists of 17 residues. In nucleotides, the CDR3 is TGTGCCAGCAGCCTAGGGACTAGCGGGAGGGCCAGAGATACGCAGTATTTT. Protein: CASSLGTSGRARDTQYF.

This clonotype was seen a handful of times. The gene calls are TRBV5-1 and TRBJ1-1; 7 bases agree with TRBD1. The CDR3 runs to 15 residues. Per germline, CDR1 SGHRS and CDR2 YFSETQ. Trimming removed 1 base from V and 3 bases from J; junction bases left unmatched: 6. CDR3 in DNA: TGCGCCAGCAGCTTGCAGACTACAGGGGACACTGAAGCTTTCTTT. It translates to CASSLQTTGDTEAFF.

The chain is built from TRBV18 and TRBJ2-7; D may be TRBD1 (6 bases). The CDR3 contains 14 residues. The germline V and J ends were trimmed by 6 bases and 5 bases, with 17 bases remaining between them. CDR1 is KGHSH and CDR2 is LQKENI in the germline V gene. The CDR3: CASSATGPTNEQYV. CDR3 DNA sequence: TGTGCCAGCTCTGCGACAGGACCGACCAACGAGCAGTACGTC.

The genes are TRBV5-6 and TRBJ2-1, with 7 bases aligning to TRBD1. The CDR3 spans 15 residues. V lost 2 bases and J lost 3; bases outside the gene matches: 5. Germline loops: CDR1 SGHDT, CDR2 YYEEEE. DNA of the CDR3: TGTGCCAGCAGCTTTACAGGGGCTGGCTACAATGAGCAGTTCTTC. Amino acids: CASSFTGAGYNEQFF.

This clonotype was counted at least ten times. The genes are TRBV7-2 and TRBJ1-2; 9 positions match TRBD1. CDR3 length: 17 amino acids. With 1 base clipped from V and 4 bases from J, the junction kept 10 bases outside the gene matches. The germline CDR1 and CDR2 sequences are SGHTA and FQGNSA. The CDR3 nucleotides are TGTGCCAGCAGCTTAGTGCCGGACAGGGGCGCAGGCTATGGCTACACCTTC. Its protein product is CASSLVPDRGAGYGYTF. Combining the CDR3 with reference TRBV7-2 and TRBJ1-2 gives the whole variable domain GAGVSQSPSNKVTEKGKDVELRCDPISGHTALYWYRQSLGQGLEFLIYFQGNSAPDKSGLPSDRFSAERTGGSVSTLTIQRTQQEDSAVYLCASSLVPDRGAGYGYTFGSGTRLTVV.

V gene TRBV7-2 combines with J gene TRBJ2-7; 9 nucleotides match TRBD2. There are 13 residues in the CDR3. Per germline, CDR1 SGHTA and CDR2 FQGNSA. V lost 5 bases to trimming and J lost 3 bases; unmatched junction nucleotides: 2. The CDR3 DNA sequence: TGTGCCAGCAGCCAGACTAGCGGCTACGAGCAGTACGTC. Its translation is CASSQTSGYEQYV.

The chain carries TRBV12-3 or TRBV12-4 and TRBJ2-1, with D tentatively TRBD1 (5 bases). The V end lost 4 bases, the J end lost 5 bases, and 21 bases lay between the germline ends. This CDR3 contains 17 residues. The CDR3 DNA sequence: TGTGCCAGCAGTTCTAGAACAGGTTTTCGTGGGAACAATGAGCAGTTCTTC. Its protein product is CASSSRTGFRGNNEQFF.